This TCR beta chain came from a study of T cell repertoires in cytomegalovirus infection. This clonotype has more than one count but fewer than ten. Its antigen is not identified. In germline, CDR1 is SGHVS, CDR2 FQNEAQ. Trimming pared 1 base from V and 4 bases from J, leaving 18 bases between. The CDR3 sequence is 17 residues long. A single record per CDR3 protein comes from TCRdb applying MiXCR to the reads. The sample shows about 51,000 distinct CDR3 sequences, about a fifth of them seen only once. The receptor was isolated from a human donor in good health (CMV status not recorded). Some clones in this sample may be carry-over from other donors' samples. The chain employs TRBV7-8 and TRBJ2-3; tentatively, D is TRBD2 (6 bases). The source was CD8+ T cells from cultured PBMCs, collected from culture after CMV antigen stimulation. Written as DNA, the CDR3 is TGTGCCAGCAGCTTAGACCTACTAGAGGGAGGATCAGATACGCAGTATTTT. It translates to CASSLDLLEGGSDTQYF.